This T cell receptor (beta chain) originates from a study of spatial heterogeneity in lung cancer (dated by TCRdb to 2018 to 2020). Concerning the study at large: Beta-chain transcripts were consistently detected in greater numbers than alpha-chain transcripts, which likely reflects a higher abundance of beta-chain transcripts. In the raw uncorrected reads, each unique combination of TCR and UMI appeared more than ten times on average. The study quantitatively compared TCR alpha and beta repertoires across multiple tumor regions, matched nontumor lung and blood in non-small cell lung cancer. Nonsynonymous mutation counts, determined by whole-exome sequencing of tumor tissue, were related to TCR repertoire features. Both alpha and beta chains were TCR-sequenced in approximately 220 tumor regions, 64 matched nontumor lung samples and roughly 50 PBMC samples obtained at surgery. Findings and caveats that apply to the study as a whole: Ubiquitous expanded tumor TCRs were detected in blood more often at tumor resection than at routine follow-up. Confirming at a functional level the hypothesis that regional TCRs recognize regional mutations was considered to require additional single-cell paired TCR alpha and beta sequencing.

Reading the label with the study, this specimen's time point is: sample taken at primary tumor resection. Without any cell sorting, TCR sequencing was performed on whole RNA extracted either from tumor and nontumor lung tissue or from cryopreserved PBMC samples. Donors were 72 patients with early-stage, untreated non-small cell lung cancer from the lung TRACERx cohort. A patient was chosen for TCR sequencing only when enough RNA was available from at least two tumor regions. This clonotype was recorded a few times. Its antigen remains undetermined. No base quality information exists; no much larger clone differs at one position. Libraries came from 5' RACE. Sequencing took place on a NextSeq 500. To allow correction of PCR and sequencing errors, the TCR library protocol tagged every TCR cDNA molecule with a unique molecular identifier. From the authors' description of their analysis: TCR identification, UMI-based error correction and CDR3 extraction were all carried out with Decombinator tools. Expanded TCRs were defined as those above a frequency of 2 per 1,000, corresponding to the top 1% of the tumor frequency distribution. Renyi diversity was calculated using the R vegan package after each repertoire was subsampled 100 times to 5,000 TCRs. To build CDR3 similarity networks, amino acid triplet string-kernel similarity was used, and CDR3s were connected when their pairwise similarity was above 0.82. The public reads were reprocessed in TCRdb via fastp at Q25 and MiXCR, keeping in-frame beta chains. One record per CDR3 amino acid sequence lists the most common genes and DNA. The V and J calls, along with clone size, are taken from TCRdb and not from the paper's own processing. Here the sample has some 64,000 distinct CDR3 sequences; 7.5% to 9% occur a single time. The ten largest clones represent more than 12% of the sample.

V drops 0 bases and J drops 6 bases, leaving 6 bases in between. CDR1 and CDR2 are drawn from the germline V gene: SGDLS, YYNGEE. The CDR3 sequence holds 12 residues, the cysteine and phenylalanine included. Only CDR3 DNA remains: 36 bases, in frame from the first base. This sequence originates from a female donor with early-stage non-small cell lung cancer. This material consisted of PBMCs, taken at surgery. The chain is encoded by TRBV9 joined to TRBJ1-1; the D gene lacks a confident call. The base sequence is TGTGCCAGCAGCGTAGTCGGGCCTGAAGCTTTCTTT. Its product reads: CASSVVGPEAFF.